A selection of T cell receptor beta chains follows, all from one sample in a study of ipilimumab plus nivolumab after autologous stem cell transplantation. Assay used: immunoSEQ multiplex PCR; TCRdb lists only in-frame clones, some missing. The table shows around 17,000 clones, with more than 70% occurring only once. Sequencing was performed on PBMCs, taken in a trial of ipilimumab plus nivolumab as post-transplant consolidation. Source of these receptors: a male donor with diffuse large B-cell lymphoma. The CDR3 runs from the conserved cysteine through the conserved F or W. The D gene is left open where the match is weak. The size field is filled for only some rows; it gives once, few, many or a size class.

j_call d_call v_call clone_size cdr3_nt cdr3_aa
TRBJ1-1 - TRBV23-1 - TGCGCCAGCAGTCAATCTCCGCAGGGGCCACGGGGCACTGAAGCTTTCTTT CASSQSPQGPRGTEAFF
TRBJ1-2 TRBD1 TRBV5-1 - TGCGCCAGCAGCTCGGGACAGGGGATCCACTATGGCTACACCTTC CASSSGQGIHYGYTF
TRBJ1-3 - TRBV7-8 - TGTGCCAGCAGCTTAGGTGCCAGGGCTGGAAACACCATATATTTT CASSLGARAGNTIYF
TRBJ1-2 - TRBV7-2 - TGTGCCAGCAGACCCGGAAACAGATTAAGTGGCTACACCTTC CASRPGNRLSGYTF
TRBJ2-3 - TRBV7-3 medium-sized TGTGCCAGCAGCTTAATCGGCGGGACCGCAGATACGCAGTATTTT CASSLIGGTADTQYF
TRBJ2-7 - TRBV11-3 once TGTGCCAGCAGCCTACAGGACACCTCTTGGGAGCAGTACTTC CASSLQDTSWEQYF
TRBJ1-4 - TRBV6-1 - TGTGCCAGCAGTGAATTCAGGGTCCGCGAAAAACTGTTTTTT CASSEFRVREKLFF
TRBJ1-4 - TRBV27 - TGTGCCAGCAGACCAGCTGTGGGTGAAAAACTGTTTTTT CASRPAVGEKLFF
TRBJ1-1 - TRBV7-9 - TGTGCCAGCAGCTTAGCGAGGGCAGATAACACTGAAGCTTTCTTT CASSLARADNTEAFF
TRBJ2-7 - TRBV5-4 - TGTGCCAGCAGCCTAAGGACGGGGTGGGACGAGCAGTACTTC CASSLRTGWDEQYF
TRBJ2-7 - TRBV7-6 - TGTGCCAGCAGCTTACTTCAAGGGACAAACTCCTACGAGCAGTACTTC CASSLLQGTNSYEQYF
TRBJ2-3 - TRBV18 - TGTGCCAGCTCACCAAAGACTACAGGGTCAGATACGCAGTATTTT CASSPKTTGSDTQYF
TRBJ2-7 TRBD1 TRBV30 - TGTGCCTGGAGTAAACGGACAGGGTCTTACGAGCAGTACTTC CAWSKRTGSYEQYF
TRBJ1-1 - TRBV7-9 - TGTGCCAGCAGCTTCAGTGGGGGGAACACTGAAGCTTTCTTT CASSFSGGNTEAFF
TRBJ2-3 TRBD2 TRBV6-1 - TGTGCCAGCAGCTTGACTAGCGGCGCCACAGATACGCAGTATTTT CASSLTSGATDTQYF
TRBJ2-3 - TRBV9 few TGTGCCAGCAGCGTAACCTCAGGACATGCGGAAACGCAGTATTTT CASSVTSGHAETQYF
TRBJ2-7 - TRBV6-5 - TGTGCCAGCAGTCCGGGACCCAACTACGAGCAGTACTTC CASSPGPNYEQYF
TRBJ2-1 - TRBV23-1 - TGCGCCAGCAGTCATTTAGGCACTCCGTCCCCACACGATGAGCAGTTCTTC CASSHLGTPSPHDEQFF
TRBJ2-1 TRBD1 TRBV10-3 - TGTGCCATCAGTCCCCAGGGGGCGGGTTACAATGAGCAGTTCTTC CAISPQGAGYNEQFF
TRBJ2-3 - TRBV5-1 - TGCGCCAGCAGCTCGGGAGACCTTGAGGATACGCAGTATTTT CASSSGDLEDTQYF
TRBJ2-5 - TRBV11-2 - TGTGCCAGCAGCTTAGATCCCCACAGCCAAGAGACCCAGTACTTC CASSLDPHSQETQYF
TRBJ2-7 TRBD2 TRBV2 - TGTGCCAGCAGTGAGGCTAGCGGGGGGTTCGAGCAGTACTTC CASSEASGGFEQYF
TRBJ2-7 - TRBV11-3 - TGTGCCAGCAGCTTAGACGGTAGTTCCTACGAGCAGTACTTC CASSLDGSSYEQYF
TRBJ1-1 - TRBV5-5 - TGTGCCAGCAGCTTGGGACCGACGAACACTGAAGCTTTCTTT CASSLGPTNTEAFF
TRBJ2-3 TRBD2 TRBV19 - TGTGCCAGTACCGAAGTAGCGGGGGCGGATACGCAGTATTTT CASTEVAGADTQYF
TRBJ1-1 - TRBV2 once TGTGCCAGCAGTGCAGTAATCACTGAAGCTTTCTTT CASSAVITEAFF
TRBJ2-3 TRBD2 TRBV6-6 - TGTGCCAGCAGTTACTCTCTAGCGGGGGGCACAGATACGCAGTATTTT CASSYSLAGGTDTQYF
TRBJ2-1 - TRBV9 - TGTGCCAGCAGCGTTGGGGGGGCCAAACTGAATGAGCAGTTCTTC CASSVGGAKLNEQFF
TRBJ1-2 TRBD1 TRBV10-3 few TGTGCCATCTCTACGGGACAGGGAAACTATGGCTACACCTTC CAISTGQGNYGYTF
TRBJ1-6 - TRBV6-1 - TGTGCCAGCAGTGAACAACCGGGGGGCGTTAATTCACCCCTCCACTTT CASSEQPGGVNSPLHF
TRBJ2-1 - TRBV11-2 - TGTGCCAGCAGCTTAGATGCATCCGCGCAGTTCTTC CASSLDASAQFF
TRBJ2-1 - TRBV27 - TGTGCCAGCAGTTCCCGGGACTGGAATCCCAATGAGCAGTTCTTC CASSSRDWNPNEQFF
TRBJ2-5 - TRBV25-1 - TGTGCCAGCAGTGACCTCATGGACACTGAACAAGAGACCCAGTACTTC CASSDLMDTEQETQYF
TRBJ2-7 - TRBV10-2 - TGCGCCAGCACTCCTGGACAGTTTCGCTACGAGCAGTACTTC CASTPGQFRYEQYF
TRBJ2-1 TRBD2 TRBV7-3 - TGTGCCAGCAGCCTTGGGACTAATTCCTACAATGAGCAGTTCTTC CASSLGTNSYNEQFF
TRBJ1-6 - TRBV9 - TGTGCCAGCAGCGTTTCAGGGCAGAGCTCCTATAATTCACCCCTCCACTTT CASSVSGQSSYNSPLHF
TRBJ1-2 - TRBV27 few TGTGCCAGTGCGGGGGGTATAGCCTATGGCTACACCTTC CASAGGIAYGYTF
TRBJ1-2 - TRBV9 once TGTGCCAGCAGCGTAGTCGAGGGATCGGGTGGCTACACCTTC CASSVVEGSGGYTF